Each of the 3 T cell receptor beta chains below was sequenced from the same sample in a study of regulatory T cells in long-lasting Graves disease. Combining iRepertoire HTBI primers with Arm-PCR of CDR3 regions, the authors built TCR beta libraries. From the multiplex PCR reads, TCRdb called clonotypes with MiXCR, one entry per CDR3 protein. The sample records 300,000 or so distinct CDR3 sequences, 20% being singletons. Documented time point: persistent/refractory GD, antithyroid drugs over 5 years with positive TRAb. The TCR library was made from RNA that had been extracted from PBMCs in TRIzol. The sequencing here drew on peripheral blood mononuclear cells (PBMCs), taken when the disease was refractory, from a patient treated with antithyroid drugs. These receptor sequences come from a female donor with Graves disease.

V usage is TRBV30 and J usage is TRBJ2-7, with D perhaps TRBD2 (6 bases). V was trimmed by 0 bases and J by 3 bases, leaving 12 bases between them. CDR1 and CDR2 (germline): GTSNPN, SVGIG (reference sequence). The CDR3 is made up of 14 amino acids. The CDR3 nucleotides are TGTGCCTGGAGTGTGGGGGGTTCCCGCTACGAGCAGTACTTC. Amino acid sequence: CAWSVGGSRYEQYF.

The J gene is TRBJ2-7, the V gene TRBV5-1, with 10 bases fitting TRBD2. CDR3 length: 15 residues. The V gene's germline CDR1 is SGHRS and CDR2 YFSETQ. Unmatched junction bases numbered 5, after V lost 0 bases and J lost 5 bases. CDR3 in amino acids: CASSLGASGSDEQYF. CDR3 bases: TGCGCCAGCAGCTTGGGGGCTAGCGGGAGCGACGAGCAGTACTTC.

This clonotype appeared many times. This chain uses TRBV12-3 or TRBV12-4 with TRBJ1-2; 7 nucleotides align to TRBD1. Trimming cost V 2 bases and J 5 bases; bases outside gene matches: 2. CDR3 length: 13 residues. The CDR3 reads CASSLLQGYGYTF. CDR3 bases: TGTGCCAGCAGTTTATTACAGGGGTATGGCTACACCTTC.